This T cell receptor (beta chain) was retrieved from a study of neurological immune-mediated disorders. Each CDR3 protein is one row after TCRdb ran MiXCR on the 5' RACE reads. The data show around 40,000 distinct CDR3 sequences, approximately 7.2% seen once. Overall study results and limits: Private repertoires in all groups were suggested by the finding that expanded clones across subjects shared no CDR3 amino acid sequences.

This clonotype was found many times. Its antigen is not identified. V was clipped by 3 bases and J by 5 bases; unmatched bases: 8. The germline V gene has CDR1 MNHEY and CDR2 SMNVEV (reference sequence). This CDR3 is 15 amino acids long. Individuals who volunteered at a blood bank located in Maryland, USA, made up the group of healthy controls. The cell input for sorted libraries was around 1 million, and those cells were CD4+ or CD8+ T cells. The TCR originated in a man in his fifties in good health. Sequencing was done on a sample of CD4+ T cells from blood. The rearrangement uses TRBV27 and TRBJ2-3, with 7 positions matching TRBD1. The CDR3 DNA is TGTGCCAGCAGTTTGAGCCGGACAGGTGGAGATACGCAGTATTTT. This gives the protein CASSLSRTGGDTQYF.